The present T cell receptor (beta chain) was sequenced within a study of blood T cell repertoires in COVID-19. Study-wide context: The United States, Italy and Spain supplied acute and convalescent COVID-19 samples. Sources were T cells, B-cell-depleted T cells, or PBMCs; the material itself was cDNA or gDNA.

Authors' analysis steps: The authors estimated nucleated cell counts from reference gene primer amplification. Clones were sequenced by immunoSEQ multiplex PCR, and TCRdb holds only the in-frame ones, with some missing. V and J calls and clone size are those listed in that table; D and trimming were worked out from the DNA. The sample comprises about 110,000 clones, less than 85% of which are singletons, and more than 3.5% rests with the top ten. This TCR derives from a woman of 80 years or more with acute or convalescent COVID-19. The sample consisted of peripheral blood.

CDR3 sequence: CASVAGTSGSQGVFLETQYF. The CDR3 nucleotides read TGTGCCAGCGTGGCCGGGACTAGCGGGAGTCAAGGGGTATTTTTGGAGACCCAGTACTTC. The J gene is TRBJ2-5, the V gene TRBV28, with 14 bases aligning to TRBD2. The CDR3 has 20 amino acids. The V gene end was trimmed by 8 bases and the J gene end by 5 bases; junction bases not matched to a gene: 22. Germline lookup yields CDR1 MDHEN and CDR2 SYDVKM.